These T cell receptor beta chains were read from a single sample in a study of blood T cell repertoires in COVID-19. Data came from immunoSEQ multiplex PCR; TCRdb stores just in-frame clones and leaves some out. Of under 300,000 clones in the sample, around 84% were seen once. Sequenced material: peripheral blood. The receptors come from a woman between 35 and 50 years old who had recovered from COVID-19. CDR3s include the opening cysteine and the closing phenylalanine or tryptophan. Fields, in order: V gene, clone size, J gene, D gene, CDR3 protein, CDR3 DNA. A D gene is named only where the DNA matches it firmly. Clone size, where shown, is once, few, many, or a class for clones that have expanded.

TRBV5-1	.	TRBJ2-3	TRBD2	CASSEEAGTDTQYF	TGCGCCAGCAGCGAAGAAGCGGGGACGGATACGCAGTATTTT
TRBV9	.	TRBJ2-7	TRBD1	CASSVTGTASYEQYF	TGTGCCAGCAGCGTCACCGGGACAGCCTCCTACGAGCAGTACTTC
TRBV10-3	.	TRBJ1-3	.	CAISDPTSVTGNTIYF	TGTGCCATCAGTGACCCTACTTCGGTGACTGGAAACACCATATATTTT
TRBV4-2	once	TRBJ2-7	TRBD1	CASSPGTGGLREQYF	TGTGCCAGCAGCCCGGGGACAGGGGGCTTGAGAGAGCAGTACTTC
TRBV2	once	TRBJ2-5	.	CASSEQGQETQYF	TGTGCCAGCAGCGAACAGGGCCAAGAGACCCAGTACTTC
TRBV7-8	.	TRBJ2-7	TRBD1	CASSLEGTGGFYEQYF	TGTGCCAGCAGCTTAGAAGGGACAGGGGGCTTCTACGAGCAGTACTTC
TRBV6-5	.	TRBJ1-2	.	CASSQNYYGYTF	TGTGCCAGCAGTCAGAATTACTATGGCTACACCTTC
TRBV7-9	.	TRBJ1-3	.	CASSQRDIANTIYF	TGTGCCAGCAGCCAACGGGACATAGCCAACACCATATATTTT
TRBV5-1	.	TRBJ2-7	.	CASSLNPGLTYEQYF	TGCGCCAGCAGCCTCAACCCGGGACTTACCTACGAGCAGTACTTC
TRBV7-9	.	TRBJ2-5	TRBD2	CASSVPSGGETQYF	TGTGCCAGCAGCGTCCCTAGCGGGGGAGAGACCCAGTACTTC
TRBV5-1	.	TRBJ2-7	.	CASSATGTQYEQYF	TGCGCCAGCAGCGCAACCGGGACACAATACGAGCAGTACTTC
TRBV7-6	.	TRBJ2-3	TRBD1	CASWGQATDTQYF	TGTGCCAGCTGGGGACAGGCCACAGATACGCAGTATTTT
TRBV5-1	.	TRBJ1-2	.	CASSSTRNGYTF	TGCGCCAGCAGCTCGACTCGAAATGGCTACACCTTC
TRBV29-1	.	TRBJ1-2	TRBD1	CSVAQGANYGYTF	TGCAGCGTTGCTCAGGGGGCTAACTATGGCTACACCTTC
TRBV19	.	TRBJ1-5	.	CASSITIRSNQPQHF	TGTGCCAGTAGTATAACCATCCGGAGCAATCAGCCCCAGCATTTT
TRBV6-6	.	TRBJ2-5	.	CASRTRETQYF	TGTGCCAGCAGGACTCGAGAGACCCAGTACTTC
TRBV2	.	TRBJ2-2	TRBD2	CASRAGGQINTGELFF	TGTGCCAGCAGAGCGGGGGGGCAAATAAACACCGGGGAGCTGTTTTTT
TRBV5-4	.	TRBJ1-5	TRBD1	CASSEGTGDNQPQHF	TGTGCCAGCAGCGAGGGGACAGGGGACAATCAGCCCCAGCATTTT
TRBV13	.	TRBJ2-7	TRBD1	CASSLGAGTANYEQYF	TGTGCCAGCAGCTTAGGAGCCGGGACAGCTAACTACGAGCAGTACTTC
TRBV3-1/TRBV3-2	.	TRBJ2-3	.	CASSQLVRTDTQYF	TGTGCCAGCAGCCAACTAGTGCGCACAGATACGCAGTATTTT
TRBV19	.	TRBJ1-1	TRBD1	CASIIRDRGPTEAFF	TGTGCCAGTATAATCCGGGACAGAGGACCCACTGAAGCTTTCTTT
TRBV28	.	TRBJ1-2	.	CATLRGGNYGYTF	TGTGCCACCTTAAGGGGGGGTAACTATGGCTACACCTTC
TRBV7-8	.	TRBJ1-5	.	CASSLGTRALGSQPQHF	TGTGCCAGCAGCCTAGGGACCAGGGCGCTGGGTAGTCAGCCCCAGCATTTT
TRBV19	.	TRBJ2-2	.	CASRPFRQANTGELFF	TGTGCCAGTAGGCCATTCAGACAGGCGAACACCGGGGAGCTGTTTTTT
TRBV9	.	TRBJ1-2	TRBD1	CASSPRQGPYGYTF	TGTGCCAGCAGCCCCCGACAGGGCCCCTATGGCTACACCTTC
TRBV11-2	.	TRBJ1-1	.	CASSFSRMNTEAFF	TGTGCCAGCAGCTTCAGCAGGATGAACACTGAAGCTTTCTTT